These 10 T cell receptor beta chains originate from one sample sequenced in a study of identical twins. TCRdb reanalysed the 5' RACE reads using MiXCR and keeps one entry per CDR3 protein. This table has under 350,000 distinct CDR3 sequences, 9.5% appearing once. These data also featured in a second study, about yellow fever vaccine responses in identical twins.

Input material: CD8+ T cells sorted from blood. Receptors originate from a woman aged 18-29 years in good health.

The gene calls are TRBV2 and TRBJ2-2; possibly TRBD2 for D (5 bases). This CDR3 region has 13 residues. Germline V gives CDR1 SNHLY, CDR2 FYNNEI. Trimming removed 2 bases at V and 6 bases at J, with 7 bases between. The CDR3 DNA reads TGTGCCAGCAGTGAATGGGAGTCCGGGGAGCTGTTTTTT. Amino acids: CASSEWESGELFF. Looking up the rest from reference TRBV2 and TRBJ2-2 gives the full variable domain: EPEVTQTPSHQVTQMGQEVILRCVPISNHLYFYWYRQILGQKVEFLVSFYNNEISEKSEIFDDQFSVERPDGSNFTLKIRSTKLEDSAMYFCASSEWESGELFFGEGSRLTVL.

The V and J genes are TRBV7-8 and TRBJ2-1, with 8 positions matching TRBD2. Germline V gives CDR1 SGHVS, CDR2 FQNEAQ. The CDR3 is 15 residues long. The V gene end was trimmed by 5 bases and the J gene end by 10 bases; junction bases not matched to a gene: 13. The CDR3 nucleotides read TGTGCCAGCAGCATTATAGCGGGATGGGATAGGGAGCAGTTCTTC. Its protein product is CASSIIAGWDREQFF.

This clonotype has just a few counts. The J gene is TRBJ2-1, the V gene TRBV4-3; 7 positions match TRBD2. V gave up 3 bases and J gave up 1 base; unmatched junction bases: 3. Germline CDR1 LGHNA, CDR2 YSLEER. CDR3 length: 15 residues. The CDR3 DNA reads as TGCGCCAGCAGCCATGGGCGGGAGTCCTACAATGAGCAGTTCTTC. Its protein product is CASSHGRESYNEQFF.

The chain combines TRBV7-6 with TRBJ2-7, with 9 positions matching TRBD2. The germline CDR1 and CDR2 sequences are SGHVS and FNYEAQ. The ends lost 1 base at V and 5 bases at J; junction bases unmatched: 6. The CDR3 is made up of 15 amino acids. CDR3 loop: CASSLEASGDHEQYF. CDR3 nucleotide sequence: TGTGCCAGCAGCTTAGAAGCTAGCGGGGACCACGAGCAGTACTTC.

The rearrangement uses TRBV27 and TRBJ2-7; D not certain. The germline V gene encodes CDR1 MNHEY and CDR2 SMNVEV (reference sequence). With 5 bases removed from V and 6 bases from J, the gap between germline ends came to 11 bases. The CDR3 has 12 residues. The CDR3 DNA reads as TGTGCCAGCAGTACCCTAGACGGCGAGCAGTACTTC. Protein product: CASSTLDGEQYF.

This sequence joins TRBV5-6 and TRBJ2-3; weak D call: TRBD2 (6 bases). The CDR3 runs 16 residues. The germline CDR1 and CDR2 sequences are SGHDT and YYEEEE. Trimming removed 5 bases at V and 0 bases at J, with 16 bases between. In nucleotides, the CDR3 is TGTGCCAGCAGGGGTCCCCGGGACTGGAGCACAGATACGCAGTATTTT. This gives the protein CASRGPRDWSTDTQYF.

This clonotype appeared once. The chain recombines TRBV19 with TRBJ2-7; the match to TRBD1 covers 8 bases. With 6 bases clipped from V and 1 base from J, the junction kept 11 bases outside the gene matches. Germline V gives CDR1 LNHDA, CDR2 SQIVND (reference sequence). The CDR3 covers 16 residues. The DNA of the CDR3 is TGTGCCAGTAGCTCCGGGCAGGGGGCCTCTTCCTACGAGCAGTACTTC. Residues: CASSSGQGASSYEQYF.

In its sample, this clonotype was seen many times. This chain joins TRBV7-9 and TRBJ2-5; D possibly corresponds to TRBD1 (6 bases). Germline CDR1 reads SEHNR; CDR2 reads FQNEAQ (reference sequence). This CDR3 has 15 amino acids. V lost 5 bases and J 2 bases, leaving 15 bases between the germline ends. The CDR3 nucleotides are TGTGCCAGCAGCCCCATGACAGGCATGCAAGAGACCCAGTACTTC. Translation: CASSPMTGMQETQYF.

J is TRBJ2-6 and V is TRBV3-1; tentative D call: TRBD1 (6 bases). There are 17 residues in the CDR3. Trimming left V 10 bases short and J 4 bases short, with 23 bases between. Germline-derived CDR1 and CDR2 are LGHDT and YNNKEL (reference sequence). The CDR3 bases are TGTGCCACCTGCAAAGCGTTCTCAGGGGCAGGGGCCAACGTCCTGACTTTC. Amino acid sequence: CATCKAFSGAGANVLTF.

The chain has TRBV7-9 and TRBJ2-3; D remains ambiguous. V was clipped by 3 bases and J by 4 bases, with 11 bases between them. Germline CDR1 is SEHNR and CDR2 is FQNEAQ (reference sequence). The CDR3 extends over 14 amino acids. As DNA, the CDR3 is TGTGCCAGCAGCTTCGCGCTGAAGCCAGATACGCAGTATTTT. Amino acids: CASSFALKPDTQYF.